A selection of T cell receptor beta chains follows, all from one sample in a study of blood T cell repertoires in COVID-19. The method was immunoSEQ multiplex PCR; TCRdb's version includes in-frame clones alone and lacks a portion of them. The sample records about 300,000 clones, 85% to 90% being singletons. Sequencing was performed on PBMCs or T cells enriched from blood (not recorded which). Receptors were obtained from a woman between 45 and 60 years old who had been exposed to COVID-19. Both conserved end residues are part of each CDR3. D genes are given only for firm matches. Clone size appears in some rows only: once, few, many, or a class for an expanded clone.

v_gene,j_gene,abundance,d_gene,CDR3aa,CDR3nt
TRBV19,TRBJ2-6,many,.,CASSKGGASGANVLTF,TGTGCCAGTAGTAAGGGTGGGGCCTCTGGGGCCAACGTCCTGACTTTC
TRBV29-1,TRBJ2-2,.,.,CSVVTGGGELFF,TGCAGCGTTGTGACAGGCGGTGGGGAGCTGTTTTTT
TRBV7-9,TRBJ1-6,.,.,CASSLGQSPLHF,TGTGCCAGCAGCTTAGGCCAGTCACCCCTCCACTTT
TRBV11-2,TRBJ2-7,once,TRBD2,CASSSGLALYEQYF,TGTGCCAGCAGCTCTGGACTAGCGCTGTACGAGCAGTACTTC
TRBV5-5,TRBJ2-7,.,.,CASSLGLVYEQYF,TGTGCCAGCAGCTTGGGGCTCGTCTACGAGCAGTACTTC
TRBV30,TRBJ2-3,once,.,CAWRDRGTDTQYF,TGTGCCTGGAGGGACAGAGGCACAGATACGCAGTATTTT
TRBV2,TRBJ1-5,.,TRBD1,CASSGTGARQPQHF,TGTGCCAGCAGCGGGACAGGGGCCCGTCAGCCCCAGCATTTT
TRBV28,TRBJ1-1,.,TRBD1,CASSLRLGTANTEAFF,TGTGCCAGCAGTTTAAGGCTGGGGACAGCGAACACTGAAGCTTTCTTT
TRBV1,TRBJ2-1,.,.,CTSSQDYTLLAGGPYEQFF,TGCACCAGCAGCCAGGACTATACTTTACTAGCGGGGGGGCCTTATGAGCAGTTCTTC
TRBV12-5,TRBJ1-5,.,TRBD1,CASGYLLTGVSGYSNQPQHF,TGTGCTAGTGGTTACCTCCTGACAGGGGTTAGTGGGTATAGCAATCAGCCCCAGCATTTT
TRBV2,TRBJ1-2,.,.,CASGGHSLRGYTF,TGTGCCAGTGGAGGCCATTCCCTTAGGGGCTACACCTTC
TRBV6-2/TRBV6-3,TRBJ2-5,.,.,CASSYPGNRETQYF,TGTGCCAGCAGTTACCCAGGGAATCGAGAGACCCAGTACTTC
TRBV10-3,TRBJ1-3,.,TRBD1,CAISEGQGAHTIYF,TGTGCCATCAGTGAGGGACAGGGGGCTCACACCATATATTTT
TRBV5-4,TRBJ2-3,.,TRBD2,CASSSIAGGFTDTQYF,TGTGCCAGCAGCTCGATAGCGGGGGGTTTCACAGATACGCAGTATTTT
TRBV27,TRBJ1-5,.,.,CASSSLGSGNQPQHF,TGTGCCAGCAGCTCTCTTGGGAGTGGCAATCAGCCCCAGCATTTT
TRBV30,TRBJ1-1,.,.,CAWMGGRSEAFF,TGTGCCTGGATGGGGGGGAGATCTGAAGCTTTCTTT
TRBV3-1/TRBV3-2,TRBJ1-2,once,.,CASSPLGQWHVSFNYGYTF,TGTGCCAGCAGCCCCTTAGGACAGTGGCACGTCTCCTTTAACTATGGCTACACCTTC
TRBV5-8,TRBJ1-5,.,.,CASSPTDSSHQPQHF,TGTGCCAGCAGCCCTACGGACAGTAGTCATCAGCCCCAGCATTTT
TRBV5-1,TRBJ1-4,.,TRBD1,CASSSTGTGFANEKLFF,TGCGCCAGCAGCTCCACCGGGACAGGGTTTGCTAATGAAAAACTGTTTTTT
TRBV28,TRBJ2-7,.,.,CASSWGLLTYEQYF,TGTGCCAGCAGTTGGGGGCTCCTTACCTACGAGCAGTACTTC
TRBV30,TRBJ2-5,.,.,CAWTGSGETQYF,TGTGCCTGGACAGGGAGCGGGGAGACCCAGTACTTC
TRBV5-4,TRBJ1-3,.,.,CASRIMAEGNTIYF,TGTGCCAGCAGGATTATGGCAGAAGGAAACACCATATATTTT
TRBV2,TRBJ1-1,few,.,CASSKEGRAEAFF,TGTGCCAGCAGTAAGGAGGGGCGCGCTGAAGCTTTCTTT
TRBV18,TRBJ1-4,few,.,CASSPQSGSNEKLFF,TGTGCCAGCTCACCACAGTCAGGCAGTAATGAAAAACTGTTTTTT
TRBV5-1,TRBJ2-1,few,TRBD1,CASSRSDRGYNEQFF,TGCGCCAGCAGCCGCTCGGACAGGGGATACAATGAGCAGTTCTTC
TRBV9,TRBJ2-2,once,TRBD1,CASRGDRGNTGELFF,TGTGCCAGCAGGGGAGACAGGGGGAACACCGGGGAGCTGTTTTTT
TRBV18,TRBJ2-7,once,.,CASSRSGINEQYF,TGTGCCAGCTCCCGTTCAGGGATCAACGAGCAGTACTTC
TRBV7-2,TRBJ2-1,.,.,CASSRGGDEQFF,TGTGCCAGCAGCAGGGGAGGCGATGAGCAGTTCTTC
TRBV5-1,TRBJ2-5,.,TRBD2,CASSRASGGQETQYF,TGCGCCAGCAGCCGTGCTAGCGGGGGACAAGAGACCCAGTACTTC
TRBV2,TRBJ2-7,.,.,CASKRREEDEQYF,TGTGCCAGCAAACGCAGGGAGGAGGACGAGCAGTACTTC
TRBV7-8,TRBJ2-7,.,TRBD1,CASSLVSQGRPYEQYF,TGTGCCAGCAGCTTAGTATCACAGGGGCGCCCCTACGAGCAGTACTTC
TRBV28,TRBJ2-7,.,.,CASRSGEYEQYF,TGTGCCAGCAGATCAGGGGAGTACGAGCAGTACTTC
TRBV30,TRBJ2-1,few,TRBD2,CAWQAGGIYNEQFF,TGTGCCTGGCAAGCGGGGGGAATATACAATGAGCAGTTCTTC
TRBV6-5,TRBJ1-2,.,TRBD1,CASSYGTGGVGYGYTF,TGTGCCAGCAGTTACGGTACAGGGGGCGTCGGCTATGGCTACACCTTC
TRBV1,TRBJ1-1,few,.,CTSSVAEAFF,TGCACCAGCAGCGTCGCTGAAGCTTTCTTT
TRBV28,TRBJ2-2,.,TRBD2,CASSFGTSFPGELFF,TGTGCCAGCAGTTTCGGGACTAGTTTCCCCGGGGAGCTGTTTTTT
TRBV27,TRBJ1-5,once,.,CASRKTAGSNQPQHF,TGTGCCAGCAGAAAAACGGCAGGAAGCAATCAGCCCCAGCATTTT
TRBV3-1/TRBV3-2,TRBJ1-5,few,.,CASSQAGIHQPQHF,TGTGCCAGCAGCCAAGCCGGGATTCATCAGCCCCAGCATTTT
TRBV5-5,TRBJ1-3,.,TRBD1,CASSPDRAFGNTIYF,TGTGCCAGCAGCCCGGACAGGGCGTTTGGAAACACCATATATTTT
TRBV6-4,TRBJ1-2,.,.,CASREGLGYTF,TGTGCCAGCAGGGAGGGTCTTGGCTACACCTTC
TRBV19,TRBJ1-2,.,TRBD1,CASRTGNYGYTF,TGTGCCAGTAGGACAGGGAACTATGGCTACACCTTC
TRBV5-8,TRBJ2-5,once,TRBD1,CASSAGDRGLQETQYF,TGTGCCAGCAGCGCGGGGGACAGGGGCTTACAAGAGACCCAGTACTTC